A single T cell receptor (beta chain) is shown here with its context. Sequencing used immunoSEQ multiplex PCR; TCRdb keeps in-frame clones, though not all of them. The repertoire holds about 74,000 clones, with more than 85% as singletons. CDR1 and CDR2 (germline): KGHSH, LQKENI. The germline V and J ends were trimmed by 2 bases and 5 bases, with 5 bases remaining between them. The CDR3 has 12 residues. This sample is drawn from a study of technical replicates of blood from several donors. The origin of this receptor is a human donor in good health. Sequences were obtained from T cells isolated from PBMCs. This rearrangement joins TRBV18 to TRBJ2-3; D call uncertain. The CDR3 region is CASSPNKDTQYF. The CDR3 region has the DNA TGTGCCAGCTCACCAAACAAAGATACGCAGTATTTT.